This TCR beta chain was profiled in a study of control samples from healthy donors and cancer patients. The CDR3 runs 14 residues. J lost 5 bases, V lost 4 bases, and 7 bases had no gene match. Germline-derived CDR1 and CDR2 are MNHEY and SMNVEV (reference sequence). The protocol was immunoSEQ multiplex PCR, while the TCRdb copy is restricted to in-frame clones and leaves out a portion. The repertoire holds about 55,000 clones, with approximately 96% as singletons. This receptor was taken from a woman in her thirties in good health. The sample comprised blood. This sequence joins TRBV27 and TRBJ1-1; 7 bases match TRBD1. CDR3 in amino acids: CASSYRAGGTEAFF. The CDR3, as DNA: TGTGCCAGCAGTTACCGGGCAGGGGGGACTGAAGCTTTCTTT.